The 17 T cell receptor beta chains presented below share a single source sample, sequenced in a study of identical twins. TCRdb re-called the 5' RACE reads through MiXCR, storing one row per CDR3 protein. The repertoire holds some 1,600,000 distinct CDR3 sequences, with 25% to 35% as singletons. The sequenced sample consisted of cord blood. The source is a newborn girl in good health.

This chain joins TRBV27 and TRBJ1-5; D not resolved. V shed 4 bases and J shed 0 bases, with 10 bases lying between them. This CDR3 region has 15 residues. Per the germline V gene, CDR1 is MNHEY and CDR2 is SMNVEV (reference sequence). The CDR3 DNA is TGTGCCAGCAGTTCACGGCCCCATAGCAATCAGCCCCAGCATTTT. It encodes CASSSRPHSNQPQHF.

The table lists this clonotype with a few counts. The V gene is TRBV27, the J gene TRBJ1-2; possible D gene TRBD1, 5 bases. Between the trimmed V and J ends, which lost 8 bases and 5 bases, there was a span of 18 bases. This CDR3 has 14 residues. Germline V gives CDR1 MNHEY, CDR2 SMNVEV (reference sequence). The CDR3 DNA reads TGTGCCAGCGCATTCCAGGGAATAGGGTATGGCTACACCTTC. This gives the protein CASAFQGIGYGYTF.

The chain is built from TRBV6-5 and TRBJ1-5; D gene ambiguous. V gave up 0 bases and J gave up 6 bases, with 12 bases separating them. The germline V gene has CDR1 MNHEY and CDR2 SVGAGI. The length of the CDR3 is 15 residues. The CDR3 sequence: CASSYSLPAGQPQHF. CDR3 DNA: TGTGCCAGCAGTTACTCCTTGCCAGCCGGTCAGCCCCAGCATTTT.

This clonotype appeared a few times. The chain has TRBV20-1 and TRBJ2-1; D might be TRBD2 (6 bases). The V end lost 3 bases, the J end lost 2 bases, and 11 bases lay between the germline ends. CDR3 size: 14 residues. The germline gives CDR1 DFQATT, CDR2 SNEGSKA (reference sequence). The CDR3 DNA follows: TGCAGTGCTAGGCGTGCGGGGCCCTACAATGAGCAGTTCTTC. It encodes CSARRAGPYNEQFF.

The CDR3, as DNA: TGTGCCAGCAGAACAGGGTCTGGAACTGAAGCTTTCTTT. Translation gives CASRTGSGTEAFF. The genes are TRBV6-1 and TRBJ1-1; weak D call: TRBD1 (6 bases). The V end was cut by 6 bases, the J end by 5 bases, with 13 bases between. CDR1 and CDR2 from the germline V gene are MNHNS and SASEGT. The CDR3 contains 13 residues.

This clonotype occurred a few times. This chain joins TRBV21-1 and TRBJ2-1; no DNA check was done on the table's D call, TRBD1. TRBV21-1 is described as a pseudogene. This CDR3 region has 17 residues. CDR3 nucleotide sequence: TGTGCCAGCAGCAAAACCCCCCACAGGGCAGGCTACAATGAGCAGTTCTTC. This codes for CASSKTPHRAGYNEQFF.

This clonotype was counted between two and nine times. CDR3 nucleotides: TGTGCCAGCAGCCAAGCCCTAGCGGGAGAAGAGACCCAGTACTTC. Protein: CASSQALAGEETQYF. The chain is built from TRBV4-2 and TRBJ2-5, with 10 positions matching TRBD2. The germline V gene has CDR1 LGHNA and CDR2 YNFKEQ. CDR3 size: 15 residues. J lost 3 bases, V lost 1 base, and 2 bases had no gene match.

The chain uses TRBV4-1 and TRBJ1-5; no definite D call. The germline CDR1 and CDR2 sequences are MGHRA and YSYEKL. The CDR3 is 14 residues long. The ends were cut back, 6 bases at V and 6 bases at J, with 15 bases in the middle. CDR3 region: CASSQPGSGQPQHF. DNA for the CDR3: TGCGCCAGCAGTCAGCCGGGCTCTGGTCAGCCCCAGCATTTT.

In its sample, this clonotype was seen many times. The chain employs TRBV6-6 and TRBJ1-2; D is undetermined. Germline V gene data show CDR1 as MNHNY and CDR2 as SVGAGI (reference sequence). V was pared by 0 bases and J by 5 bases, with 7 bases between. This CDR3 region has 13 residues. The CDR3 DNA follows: TGTGCCAGCAGTTACTCTCCCGCGTATGGCTACACCTTC. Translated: CASSYSPAYGYTF.

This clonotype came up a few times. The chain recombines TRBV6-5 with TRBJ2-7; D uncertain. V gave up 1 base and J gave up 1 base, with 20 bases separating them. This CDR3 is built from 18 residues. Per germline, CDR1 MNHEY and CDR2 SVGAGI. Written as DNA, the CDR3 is TGTGCCAGCAGTTACTTCCCGCCGAGCTACGGGTTATCCTACGAGCAGTACTTC. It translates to CASSYFPPSYGLSYEQYF.

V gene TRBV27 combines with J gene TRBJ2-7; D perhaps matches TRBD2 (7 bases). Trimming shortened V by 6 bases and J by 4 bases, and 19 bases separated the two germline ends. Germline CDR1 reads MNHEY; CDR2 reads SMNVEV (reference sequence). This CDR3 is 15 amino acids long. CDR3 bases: TGTGCCAGCAGCCGCTCCAGGGGAGGGTTTTACGAGCAGTACTTC. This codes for CASSRSRGGFYEQYF.

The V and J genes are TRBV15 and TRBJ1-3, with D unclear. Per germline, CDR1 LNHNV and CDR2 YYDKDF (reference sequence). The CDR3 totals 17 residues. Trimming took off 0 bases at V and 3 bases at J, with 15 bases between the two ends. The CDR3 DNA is TGTGCCACCAGCAGAGATTGGGTCGGGAGTCGTGGAAACACCATATATTTT. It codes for CATSRDWVGSRGNTIYF. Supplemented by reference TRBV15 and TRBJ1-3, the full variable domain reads DAMVIQNPRYQVTQFGKPVTLSCSQTLNHNVMYWYQQKSSQAPKLLFHYYDKDFNNEADTPDNFQSRRPNTSFCFLDIRSPGLGDTAMYLCATSRDWVGSRGNTIYFGEGSWLTVV.

CDR3 sequence (DNA): TGCGCCAGCAGCCTGACGTGGGAATTCCCAGGGCAGGGAGAGGACTACGAGCAGTACTTC. Its translation: CASSLTWEFPGQGEDYEQYF. This chain links TRBV5-1 with TRBJ2-7; the D gene could be TRBD1 or TRBD2 (5 bases each). V shed 4 bases and J shed 3 bases, with 32 bases lying between them. The germline V gene encodes CDR1 SGHRS and CDR2 YFSETQ. The CDR3 has 20 amino acids.

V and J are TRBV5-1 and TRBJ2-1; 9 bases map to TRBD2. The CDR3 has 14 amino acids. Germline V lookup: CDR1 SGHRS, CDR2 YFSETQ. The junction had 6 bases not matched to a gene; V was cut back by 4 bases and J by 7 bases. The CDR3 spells CASSPGTSTNEQFF. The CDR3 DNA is TGCGCCAGCAGCCCCGGGACTAGCACAAATGAGCAGTTCTTC.

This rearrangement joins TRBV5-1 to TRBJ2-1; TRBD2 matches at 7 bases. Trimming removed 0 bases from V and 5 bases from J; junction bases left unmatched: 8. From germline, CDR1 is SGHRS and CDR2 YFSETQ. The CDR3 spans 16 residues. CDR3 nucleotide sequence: TGCGCCAGCAGCTTGGCGAGCGGGAAGTGGGACAATGAGCAGTTCTTC. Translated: CASSLASGKWDNEQFF. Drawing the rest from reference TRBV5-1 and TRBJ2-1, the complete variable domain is KAGVTQTPRYLIKTRGQQVTLSCSPISGHRSVSWYQQTPGQGLQFLFEYFSETQRNKGNFPGRFSGRQFSNSRSEMNVSTLELGDSALYLCASSLASGKWDNEQFFGPGTRLTVL.

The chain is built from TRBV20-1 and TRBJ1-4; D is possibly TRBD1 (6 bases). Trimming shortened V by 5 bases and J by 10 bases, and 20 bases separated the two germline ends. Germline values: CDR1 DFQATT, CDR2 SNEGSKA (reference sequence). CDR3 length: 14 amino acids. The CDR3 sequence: CSADGRRRGGKLFF. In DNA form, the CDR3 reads TGCAGTGCTGATGGGCGAAGGAGGGGGGGAAAACTGTTTTTT.

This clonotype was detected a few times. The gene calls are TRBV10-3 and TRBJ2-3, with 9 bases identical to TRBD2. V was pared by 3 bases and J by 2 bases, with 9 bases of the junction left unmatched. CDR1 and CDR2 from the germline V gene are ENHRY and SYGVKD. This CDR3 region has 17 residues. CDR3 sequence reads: CAISEPSLAGSTDTQYF. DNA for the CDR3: TGTGCCATCAGTGAACCCTCTCTAGCGGGGTCCACAGATACGCAGTATTTT.